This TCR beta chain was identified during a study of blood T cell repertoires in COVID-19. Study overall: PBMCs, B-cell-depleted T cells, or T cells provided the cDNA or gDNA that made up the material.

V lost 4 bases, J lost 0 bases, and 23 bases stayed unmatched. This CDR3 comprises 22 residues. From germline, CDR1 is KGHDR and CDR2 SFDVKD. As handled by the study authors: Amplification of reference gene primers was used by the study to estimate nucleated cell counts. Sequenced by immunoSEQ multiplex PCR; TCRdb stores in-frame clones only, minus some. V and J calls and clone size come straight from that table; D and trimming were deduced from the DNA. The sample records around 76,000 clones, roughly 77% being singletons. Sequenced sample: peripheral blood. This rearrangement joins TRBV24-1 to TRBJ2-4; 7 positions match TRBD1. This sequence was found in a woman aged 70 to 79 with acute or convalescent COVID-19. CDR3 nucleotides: TGTGCCACCAGTGAGCCGAAGTATCCGGGACAGATCTCTCCTATAGCCAAAAACATTCAGTACTTC. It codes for CATSEPKYPGQISPIAKNIQYF.